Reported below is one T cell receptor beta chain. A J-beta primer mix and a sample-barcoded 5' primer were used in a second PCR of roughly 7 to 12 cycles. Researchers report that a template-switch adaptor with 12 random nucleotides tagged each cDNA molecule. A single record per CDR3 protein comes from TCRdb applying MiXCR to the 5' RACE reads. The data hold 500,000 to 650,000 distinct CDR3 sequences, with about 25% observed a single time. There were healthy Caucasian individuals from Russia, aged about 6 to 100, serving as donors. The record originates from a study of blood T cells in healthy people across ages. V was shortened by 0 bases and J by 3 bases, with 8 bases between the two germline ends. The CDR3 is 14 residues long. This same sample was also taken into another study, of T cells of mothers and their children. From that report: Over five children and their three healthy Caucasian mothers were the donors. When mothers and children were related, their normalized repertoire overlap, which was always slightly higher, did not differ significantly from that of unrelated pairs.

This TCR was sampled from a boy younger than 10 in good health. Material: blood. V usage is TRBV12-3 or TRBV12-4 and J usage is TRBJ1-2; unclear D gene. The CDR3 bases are TGTGCCAGCAGTTTAGCTACAGCATACTATGGCTACACCTTC. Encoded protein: CASSLATAYYGYTF.